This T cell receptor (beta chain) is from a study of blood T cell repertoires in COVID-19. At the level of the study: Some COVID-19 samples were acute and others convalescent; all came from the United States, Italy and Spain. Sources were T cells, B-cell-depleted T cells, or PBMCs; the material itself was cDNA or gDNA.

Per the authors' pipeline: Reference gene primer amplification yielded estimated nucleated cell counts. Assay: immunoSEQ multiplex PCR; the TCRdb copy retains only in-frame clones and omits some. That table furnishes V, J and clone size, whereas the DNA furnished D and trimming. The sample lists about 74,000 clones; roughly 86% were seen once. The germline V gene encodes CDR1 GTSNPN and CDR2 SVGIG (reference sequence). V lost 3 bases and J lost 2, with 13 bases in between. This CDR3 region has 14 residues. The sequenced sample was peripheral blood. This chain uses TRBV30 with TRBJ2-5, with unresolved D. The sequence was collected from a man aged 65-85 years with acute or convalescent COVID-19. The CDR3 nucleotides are TGTGCCTGGAGAGTGCACACTAAACAAGAGACCCAGTACTTC. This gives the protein CAWRVHTKQETQYF. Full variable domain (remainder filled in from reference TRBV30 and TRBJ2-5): SQTIHQWPATLVQPVGSPLSLECTVEGTSNPNLYWYRQAAGRGLQLLFYSVGIGQISSEVPQNLSASRPQDRQFILSSKKLLLSDSGFYLCAWRVHTKQETQYFGPGTRLLVL.